This T cell receptor beta chain was obtained from a study of CD8 T cells in ankylosing spondylitis. Notes on the study in general: A TCR beta motif of 8 or 9 highly homologous variants appeared characteristic of ankylosing spondylitis blood. The authors found the disease-linked clones to be CD8+ and relatively rare in peripheral blood.

The CDR3 covers 14 residues. Germline V gene data show CDR1 as SGHRS and CDR2 as YFSETQ. The authors made TCR beta libraries by quantitative 5'-RACE with molecular barcodes. TCRdb itself ran the 5' RACE reads through MiXCR, one entry per CDR3 protein. The sample consists of around 280,000 distinct CDR3 sequences, about 19% of them appearing once. This clonotype was counted at least ten times. The antigen is undetermined. Germline and junction disagree at one end, which may indicate a read error. This TCR was sampled from a male donor with ankylosing spondylitis or in good health (not recorded which). Sequenced: blood, either unsorted or a sorted T cell fraction (not recorded which). The J gene is TRBJ1-4, the V gene TRBV5-1; the match to TRBD1 covers 9 bases. The DNA for the CDR3 is TGTGCTAGCAGCTTAGGACAGGGGAACGAAAAACTGTTTTTT. Its protein product is CASSLGQGNEKLFF.